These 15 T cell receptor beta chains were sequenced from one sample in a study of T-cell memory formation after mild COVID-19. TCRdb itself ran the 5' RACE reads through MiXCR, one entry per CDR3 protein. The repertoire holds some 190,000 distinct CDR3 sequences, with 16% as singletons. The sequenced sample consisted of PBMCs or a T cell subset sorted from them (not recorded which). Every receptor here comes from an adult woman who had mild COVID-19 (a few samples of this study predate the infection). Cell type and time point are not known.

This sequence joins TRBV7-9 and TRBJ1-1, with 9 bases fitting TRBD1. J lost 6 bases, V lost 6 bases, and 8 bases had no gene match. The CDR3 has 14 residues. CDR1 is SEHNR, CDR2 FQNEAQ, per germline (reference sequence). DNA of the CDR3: TGTGCCAGCAGACCCGGACAGGGGTTGGCTGAAGCTTTCTTT. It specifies CASRPGQGLAEAFF.

This CDR3 is CSATRQGSSYEQYF. In DNA, the CDR3 is TGCAGCGCCACCCGGCAGGGTAGCTCCTACGAGCAGTACTTC. The chain links TRBV29-1 to TRBJ2-7; D may be TRBD1 (5 bases). Germline-derived CDR1 and CDR2 are SQVTM and ANQGSEA. CDR3 length: 14 amino acids. Trimming pared 7 bases from V and 0 bases from J, leaving 16 bases between.

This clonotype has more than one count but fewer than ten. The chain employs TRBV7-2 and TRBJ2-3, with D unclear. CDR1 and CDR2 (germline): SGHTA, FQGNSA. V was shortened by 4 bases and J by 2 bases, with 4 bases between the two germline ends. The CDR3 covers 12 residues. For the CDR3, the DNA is TGTGCCAGCAGCTACCTCACAGATACGCAGTATTTT. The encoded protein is CASSYLTDTQYF.

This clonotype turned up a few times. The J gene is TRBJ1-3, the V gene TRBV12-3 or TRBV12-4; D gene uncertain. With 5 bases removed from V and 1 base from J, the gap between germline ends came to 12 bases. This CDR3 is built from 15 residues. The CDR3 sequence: CASSLMGRSGNTIYF. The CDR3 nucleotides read TGTGCCAGCAGTCTAATGGGGAGGTCTGGAAACACCATATATTTT.

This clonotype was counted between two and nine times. The CDR3 reads CASSLGTLGLAGTDTQYF. CDR3 in DNA: TGTGCCAGCAGTTTAGGAACTCTGGGACTAGCGGGTACAGATACGCAGTATTTT. V gene TRBV12-3 or TRBV12-4 combines with J gene TRBJ2-3, with 12 nucleotides matching TRBD2. There are 18 residues in the CDR3. V gave up 1 base and J gave up 3 bases; unmatched junction bases: 8.

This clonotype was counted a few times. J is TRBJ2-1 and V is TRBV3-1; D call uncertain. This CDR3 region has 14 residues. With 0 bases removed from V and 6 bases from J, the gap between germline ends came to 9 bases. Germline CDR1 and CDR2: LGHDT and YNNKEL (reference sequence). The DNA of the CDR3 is TGTGCCAGCAGCCAAGAGGTGGGTGTCAATGAGCAGTTCTTC. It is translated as CASSQEVGVNEQFF.

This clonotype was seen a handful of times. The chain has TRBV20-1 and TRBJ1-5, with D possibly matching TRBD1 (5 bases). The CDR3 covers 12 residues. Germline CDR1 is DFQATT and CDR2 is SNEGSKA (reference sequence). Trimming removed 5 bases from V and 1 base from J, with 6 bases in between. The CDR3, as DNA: TGCAGTGCTGGGGGGAGCAATCAGCCCCAGCATTTT. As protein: CSAGGSNQPQHF.

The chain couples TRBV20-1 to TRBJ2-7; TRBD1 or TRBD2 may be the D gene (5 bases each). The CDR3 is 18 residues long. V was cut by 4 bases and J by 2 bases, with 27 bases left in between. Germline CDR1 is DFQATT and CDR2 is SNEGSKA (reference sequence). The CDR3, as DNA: TGCAGTGCTATCTCTCCAGGGCCGTATCGGGATACCGCCTACGAGCAGTACTTC. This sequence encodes CSAISPGPYRDTAYEQYF.

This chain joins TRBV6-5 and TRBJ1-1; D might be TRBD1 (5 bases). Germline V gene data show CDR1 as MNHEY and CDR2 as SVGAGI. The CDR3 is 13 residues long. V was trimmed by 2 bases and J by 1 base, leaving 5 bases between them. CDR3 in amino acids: CASSYGQNTEAFF. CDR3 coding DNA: TGTGCCAGCAGTTACGGACAGAACACTGAAGCTTTCTTT.

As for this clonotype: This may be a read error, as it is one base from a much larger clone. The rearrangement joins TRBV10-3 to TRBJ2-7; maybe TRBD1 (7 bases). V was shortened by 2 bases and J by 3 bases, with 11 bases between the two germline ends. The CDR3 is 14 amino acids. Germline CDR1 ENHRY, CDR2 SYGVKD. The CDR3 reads CAISEDREDYEQYF. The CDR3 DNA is TGTGCCATCAGTGAGGACAGGGAGGACTACGAGCAGTACTTC.

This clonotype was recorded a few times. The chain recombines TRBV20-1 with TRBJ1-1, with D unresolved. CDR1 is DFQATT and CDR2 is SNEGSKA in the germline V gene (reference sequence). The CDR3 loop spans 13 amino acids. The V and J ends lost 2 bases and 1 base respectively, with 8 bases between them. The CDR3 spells CSARHLWNTEAFF. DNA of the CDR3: TGCAGTGCTAGACATTTGTGGAACACTGAAGCTTTCTTT.

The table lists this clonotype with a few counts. The CDR3 is CASSLAGGVEAFF. Written as DNA, the CDR3 is TGTGCCAGCAGCTTAGCGGGCGGCGTTGAAGCTTTCTTT. V and J are TRBV7-9 and TRBJ1-1; D is undetermined. V lost 0 bases and J 7 bases, leaving 9 bases between the germline ends. The CDR3 contains 13 residues. The germline CDR1 and CDR2 sequences are SEHNR and FQNEAQ (reference sequence).

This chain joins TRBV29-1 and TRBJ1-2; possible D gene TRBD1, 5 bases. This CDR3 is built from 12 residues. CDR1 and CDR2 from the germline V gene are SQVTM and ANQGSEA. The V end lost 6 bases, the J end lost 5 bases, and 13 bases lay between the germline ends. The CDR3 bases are TGCAGCGTATCCAGGGTAGGGTATGGCTACACCTTC. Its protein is CSVSRVGYGYTF.

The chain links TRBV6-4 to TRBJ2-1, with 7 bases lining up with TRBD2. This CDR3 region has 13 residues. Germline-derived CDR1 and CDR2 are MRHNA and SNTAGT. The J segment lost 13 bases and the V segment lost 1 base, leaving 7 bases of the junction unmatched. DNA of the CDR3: TGTGCCAGCAGTGACTTAACTAGCGTTGGACAGTTCTTC. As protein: CASSDLTSVGQFF.

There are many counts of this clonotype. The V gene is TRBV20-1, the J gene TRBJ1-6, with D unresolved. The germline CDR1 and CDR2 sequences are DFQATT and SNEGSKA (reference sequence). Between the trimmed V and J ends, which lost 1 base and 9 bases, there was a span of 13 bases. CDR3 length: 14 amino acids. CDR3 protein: CSARVGSSSSPLHF. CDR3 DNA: TGCAGTGCTAGAGTCGGCAGTTCTTCTTCACCCCTCCACTTT.